The rows below give T cell receptor beta chains drawn from one sample of a study of beta chain features in type 1 diabetes. Data came from immunoSEQ multiplex PCR; TCRdb stores just in-frame clones and leaves some out. The sample includes roughly 160,000 clones, about 8.3% of them seen just once. Material for sequencing was central memory CD4+ T cells from blood. The receptor set was obtained from a woman aged 18-29 years with type 1 diabetes. Each CDR3 is given with its conserved first and last residue. The D gene is left open where the match is weak. For some rows the clone size is stated as once, few or many, or as a class when expanded; others skip it.

D gene	clone size	V gene	J gene	CDR3 protein	CDR3 DNA
NA	NA	TRBV29-1	TRBJ2-1	CSVASLHNEQFF	TGCAGCGTTGCAAGCCTTCACAATGAGCAGTTCTTC
TRBD2	NA	TRBV4-2	TRBJ2-2	CASSPRTSGNTGELFF	TGTGCCAGCAGCCCCCGGACTAGCGGGAACACCGGGGAGCTGTTTTTT
TRBD1	NA	TRBV7-9	TRBJ2-7	CASSLEGGGEQYF	TGTGCCAGCAGCTTAGAAGGGGGCGGCGAGCAGTACTTC
TRBD2	few	TRBV19	TRBJ2-3	CAIRPGGSYTDTQYF	TGTGCCATTCGTCCGGGGGGATCTTACACAGATACGCAGTATTTT
NA	NA	TRBV2	TRBJ2-1	CASSAGKEQFF	TGTGCCAGCAGTGCCGGGAAGGAGCAGTTCTTC
NA	few	TRBV10-3	TRBJ2-5	CAISESNSKETQYF	TGTGCCATCAGTGAGTCGAACTCCAAGGAGACCCAGTACTTC
TRBD1	few	TRBV5-4	TRBJ1-1	CASSFGTGRAFF	TGTGCCAGCAGCTTCGGGACAGGAAGGGCTTTCTTT
NA	NA	TRBV2	TRBJ2-1	CARSGVPTTEQFF	TGTGCCCGATCGGGGGTCCCGACGACGGAGCAGTTCTTC
TRBD1	few	TRBV10-3	TRBJ2-7	CATSGTGRYEQYF	TGTGCCACCTCCGGGACAGGCCGCTACGAGCAGTACTTC
TRBD2	NA	TRBV2	TRBJ2-7	CASSFRLAGDTYEQYF	TGTGCCAGCAGCTTCAGACTAGCGGGGGACACCTACGAGCAGTACTTC
NA	few	TRBV5-1	TRBJ1-2	CASSLGGRDRRGYTF	TGCGCCAGCAGCTTAGGTGGCAGGGATCGACGTGGCTACACCTTC
TRBD2	few	TRBV7-2	TRBJ2-1	CASRPGTGGSRGNEQFF	TGTGCCAGCCGCCCGGGGACCGGGGGGAGTAGAGGGAATGAGCAGTTCTTC
TRBD1	few	TRBV7-2	TRBJ2-3	CASSLVQGIDTQYF	TGTGCCAGCAGCTTAGTACAGGGGATAGATACGCAGTATTTT
NA	NA	TRBV18	TRBJ2-1	CASSPLTDEQFF	TGTGCCAGCTCACCATTAACGGATGAGCAGTTCTTC
NA	few	TRBV23-1	TRBJ1-5	CASSQSVRGCQPQHF	TGCGCCAGCAGTCAATCGGTCAGGGGTTGTCAGCCCCAGCATTTT
NA	few	TRBV2	TRBJ2-3	CASSPLEDTQYF	TGTGCCAGCAGCCCCCTTGAGGATACGCAGTATTTT
TRBD2	NA	TRBV5-1	TRBJ2-1	CASSLGSGGTHNEQFF	TGCGCCAGCAGCTTGGGGAGCGGGGGGACCCACAATGAGCAGTTCTTC
NA	NA	TRBV14	TRBJ1-5	CASRLRVKPPYSNQPQHF	TGTGCCAGCAGGCTCAGGGTTAAGCCCCCTTATAGCAATCAGCCCCAGCATTTT
NA	few	TRBV30	TRBJ2-1	CAWSVLGGEQFF	TGTGCCTGGAGTGTGCTTGGAGGTGAGCAGTTCTTC
TRBD1	few	TRBV30	TRBJ1-4	CAWRFTGGDEKLFF	TGTGCCTGGAGATTTACAGGGGGCGATGAAAAACTGTTTTTT
TRBD2	NA	TRBV4-3	TRBJ2-2	CASSRTSGKGAGELFF	TGCGCCAGCAGTCGGACTAGCGGGAAGGGAGCCGGGGAGCTGTTTTTT
NA	few	TRBV7-2	TRBJ2-1	CASSLFTMSGDRNEQFF	TGTGCCAGCAGCTTATTTACAATGTCAGGGGATCGGAATGAGCAGTTCTTC
TRBD1	NA	TRBV2	TRBJ1-6	CASTGTGHSPLHF	TGTGCCAGTACCGGGACAGGGCATTCACCCCTCCACTTT
TRBD2	few	TRBV7-2	TRBJ2-1	CASSQAGTSGYNEQFF	TGTGCCAGCAGCCAAGCTGGGACTAGCGGTTATAATGAGCAGTTCTTC
TRBD2	many	TRBV28	TRBJ2-7	CASSLAGGGSDEQYF	TGTGCCAGCAGTTTAGCGGGAGGGGGGTCGGACGAGCAGTACTTC
NA	NA	TRBV7-9	TRBJ1-2	CASSLAASYGYTF	TGTGCCAGCAGCTTAGCCGCCAGCTATGGCTACACCTTC
NA	few	TRBV18	TRBJ2-2	CASSPSSRGTGELFF	TGTGCCAGCTCACCATCCTCAAGGGGCACCGGGGAGCTGTTTTTT
TRBD1	few	TRBV7-9	TRBJ2-3	CASRTTGEGTDTQYF	TGTGCCAGCAGGACTACAGGGGAAGGCACAGATACGCAGTATTTT
NA	NA	TRBV9	TRBJ1-1	CASSVEPRGGTEAFF	TGTGCCAGCAGCGTAGAACCGAGGGGAGGAACTGAAGCTTTCTTT
TRBD2	few	TRBV7-2	TRBJ2-7	CASSASGGLSYEQYF	TGTGCCAGCAGCGCTAGCGGGGGACTCTCCTACGAGCAGTACTTC
NA	few	TRBV28	TRBJ2-4	CASSLFSVAKNIQYF	TGTGCCAGCAGTTTATTTTCCGTAGCCAAAAACATTCAGTACTTC
TRBD2	NA	TRBV7-2	TRBJ2-7	CASSLGLAGYEQYF	TGTGCCAGCAGCCTCGGACTAGCGGGATACGAGCAGTACTTC
NA	few	TRBV4-3	TRBJ1-2	CASSLYPKGEANYGYTF	TGCGCCAGCAGCCTCTACCCAAAGGGGGAAGCTAACTATGGCTACACCTTC